This TCR beta chain was recorded in a study of vaccination and CD4 T cells after COVID-19. Treatment of the sample: approximately 11-day PBMC culture with coronavirus spike peptide pools or control peptides (ViraFEST assay). ViraFEST relied on peptide pools to expand antigen-specific T cells; the TCRs were sequenced afterward. Once obtained from cultured CD4+ T cells, the DNA was sequenced using the Oncomine TCR Beta short-read assay. Genomic DNA was taken out of cultured CD4+ T cells by extraction. MiXCR, run by TCRdb on the PCR reads, gives a single entry per CDR3 protein. The data show tens of thousands of distinct CDR3 sequences, 50% to 65% seen once. V was trimmed by 0 bases and J by 0 bases, leaving 3 bases between them. The germline V gene encodes CDR1 SGHNT and CDR2 YYREEE (reference sequence). This CDR3 contains 14 residues. This clonotype has only a few counts. The antigen is undetermined.

The origin of this receptor is a human donor who received a COVID-19 vaccine. The V gene is TRBV5-4, the J gene TRBJ2-2; D call uncertain. The source material was CD4+ T cells from blood, cultured in vitro, sampled before SARS-CoV-2 vaccination. The CDR3 nucleotides are TGTGCCAGCAGCTTGGAGGCGAACACCGGGGAGCTGTTTTTT. Its protein is CASSLEANTGELFF.